This T cell receptor beta chain was recorded in a study of early T cells in non-severe SARS-CoV-2 infection (dated by TCRdb to about 2021). At the level of the whole study: Because TCR sequencing was done on bulk RNA from unsorted whole blood, the alpha and beta chains could not be paired. What the authors observed across the whole study: VDJdb matching was skewed toward anti-spike CD8 responses and likely underestimated virus-specific expansions by missing private and CD4 specificities.

This clonotype appeared a few times. The clone's antigen remains unknown. Qualities for individual bases were not recorded, and no much larger clone is one base off. The method behind the library was 5' RACE. This sample was sequenced with a NextSeq 500. Unique molecular identifiers were attached to individual cDNA molecules in the TCR library protocol so that sequencing error and PCR bias could be corrected. TCR alpha and beta chains were both sequenced, and the abundances of alpha and beta sequences in each sample were closely correlated with each other. The original methods were these. Decombinator V4 was used to annotate TCR sequences for V gene, J gene and CDR3. TCRs were defined as expanded if a significant change between any two time points was detected under a Poisson model with p below 0.0001. TCR abundances were normalised to the total number of TCRs sequenced per sample and expressed as counts per million. MAIT TCRs were defined by TRAV1-2 paired with TRAJ12, TRAJ20 or TRAJ33, and iNKT TCRs by TRAV10 paired with TRAJ18. VDJdb, accessed 1 November 2021, was searched for CMV, EBV and SARS-CoV-2 annotated TCRs, with TCRs annotated for multiple antigens excluded. TCRdb took the public reads, trimmed them with fastp at Q25, ran MiXCR for clone calling and kept in-frame beta chains. Rows with a matching CDR3 protein are joined into one entry that keeps the most common DNA and genes. TCRdb, rather than the study authors, made the V and J calls. The sample profile shows 40,000 to 50,000 distinct CDR3 sequences; around 10% of them were found once. 21% of the sample is held by the ten biggest clonotypes.

The study was a case-control design nested within a healthcare worker cohort in London, UK, with weekly nasopharyngeal swab PCR tests and blood sampling. Healthcare workers were enrolled in the week of the UK lockdown, from 23 to 31 March 2020, and were followed every week for up to roughly 16 weeks. CDR1 and CDR2, per the germline V gene, are SQVTM and ANQGSEA. Trimming at the junction amounts to 1 base on V and 5 bases on J, and the germline ends lie 15 bases apart. The CDR3 goes from the cysteine to the phenylalanine over 14 residues. Just CDR3 DNA is preserved here, 42 bases in frame from base 1.

Recombination connected TRBV29-1 to TRBJ2-7; no D segment can be confidently identified. This clonotype originated in an adult who was a healthcare worker with PCR-confirmed SARS-CoV-2 infection or an uninfected control (not recorded which). Material for sequencing was whole blood. The CDR3 reads CSVEVSGLGNEQYF. The sequenced DNA: TGCAGCGTTGAAGTTTCTGGGCTGGGCAACGAGCAGTACTTC.